Shown below are 22 T cell receptor beta chains from a single sample sequenced in a study of T cell repertoires in cytomegalovirus infection. MiXCR, run by TCRdb on the reads, gives a single entry per CDR3 protein. The data show about 260,000 distinct CDR3 sequences, roughly 13% seen once. Sequenced input: PBMCs. Receptors were obtained from a human donor in good health (CMV status not recorded). Some clones in this sample may be carry-over from other donors' samples.

This clonotype was picked up a small number of times. V gene TRBV6-2 or TRBV6-3 combines with J gene TRBJ2-1; tentatively, D is TRBD2 (6 bases). The CDR3 covers 15 residues. CDR1 and CDR2 (germline): MNHEY, SVGEGT. Trimming cost V 6 bases and J 1 base, with 13 bases left between them. DNA of the CDR3: TGTGCCAGCAGCCCGAGGCGGGATTCCTACAATGAGCAGTTCTTC. Translating it yields CASSPRRDSYNEQFF.

This clonotype was counted between two and nine times. The V and J genes are TRBV29-1 and TRBJ2-1; 7 bases are a match to TRBD1. CDR3 length equals 13 residues. Germline V gives CDR1 SQVTM, CDR2 ANQGSEA. Trimming took 6 bases from V and 2 from J; bases not matched to a gene: 4. This CDR3 reads CSVYRGAYNEQFF. CDR3 nucleotides: TGCAGCGTATACAGGGGAGCCTACAATGAGCAGTTCTTC.

This clonotype was recorded a few times. The chain combines TRBV29-1 with TRBJ2-5; 9 bases line up with TRBD2. The CDR3 runs to 13 residues. Trimming cost V 6 bases and J 1 base; bases outside gene matches: 3. Germline V gives CDR1 SQVTM, CDR2 ANQGSEA. As DNA, the CDR3 is TGCAGCGTAGCGACTAGCGGCCAAGAGACCCAGTACTTC. Translating it yields CSVATSGQETQYF. The full variable domain, its missing parts supplied by reference TRBV29-1 and TRBJ2-5, is SAVISQKPSRDICQRGTSLTIQCQVDSQVTMMFWYRQQPGQSLTLIATANQGSEATYESGFVIDKFPISRPNLTFSTLTVSNMSPEDSSIYLCSVATSGQETQYFGPGTRLLVL.

In its sample, this clonotype was seen many times. V is TRBV7-6 and J is TRBJ2-2; TRBD2 is a possible D gene (5 bases). Germline V gives CDR1 SGHVS, CDR2 FNYEAQ. The CDR3 totals 17 residues. V was cut by 5 bases and J by 1 base, with 17 bases left in between. DNA of the CDR3: TGTGCCAGCAGCCCCCGGCCGGCTAGCTTGAACACCGGGGAGCTGTTTTTT. This encodes CASSPRPASLNTGELFF.

The chain carries TRBV29-1 and TRBJ2-7; 13 nucleotides match TRBD2. With 3 bases clipped from V and 2 bases from J, the junction kept 1 base outside the gene matches. This CDR3 region has 14 residues. Germline V gives CDR1 SQVTM, CDR2 ANQGSEA. The CDR3 bases are TGCAGCGTTGAGGGACTAGCGGGACCCTACGAGCAGTACTTC. Its translation: CSVEGLAGPYEQYF.

This clonotype occurred many times. J is TRBJ2-3 and V is TRBV7-2; no definite D call. The germline CDR1 and CDR2 sequences are SGHTA and FQGNSA. V lost 1 base and J 1 base, leaving 12 bases between the germline ends. The CDR3 covers 16 residues. CDR3 DNA: TGTGCCAGCAGCTTAGGCGAATACCGCCGCACAGATACGCAGTATTTT. Residues: CASSLGEYRRTDTQYF. Combining the CDR3 with reference TRBV7-2 and TRBJ2-3 gives the whole variable domain GAGVSQSPSNKVTEKGKDVELRCDPISGHTALYWYRQSLGQGLEFLIYFQGNSAPDKSGLPSDRFSAERTGGSVSTLTIQRTQQEDSAVYLCASSLGEYRRTDTQYFGPGTRLTVL.

The table lists this clonotype with many counts. The V gene is TRBV11-2, the J gene TRBJ2-3; D unclear. With 2 bases removed from V and 2 bases from J, the gap between germline ends came to 20 bases. CDR1 and CDR2 (germline): SGHAT, FQNNGV. The CDR3 totals 18 residues. CDR3 DNA sequence: TGTGCCAGCAGCTTAAGAGGCACCAGATTTACCTCCACAGATACGCAGTATTTT. Its protein is CASSLRGTRFTSTDTQYF.

This clonotype appeared many times. The chain is built from TRBV7-9 and TRBJ2-7; the D is unclear. This CDR3 region has 16 residues. Trimming took 0 bases from V and 0 from J, leaving 12 bases between them. In germline, CDR1 is SEHNR, CDR2 FQNEAQ (reference sequence). The CDR3 sequence: CASSLAFSPLSYEQYF. The CDR3 DNA reads as TGTGCCAGCAGCTTAGCGTTCTCCCCCCTCTCCTACGAGCAGTACTTC.

This clonotype was counted many times. J is TRBJ2-5 and V is TRBV7-2; 10 bases fit TRBD2. CDR1 and CDR2 (germline): SGHTA, FQGNSA. This CDR3 region has 16 residues. With 3 bases clipped from V and 2 bases from J, the junction kept 6 bases outside the gene matches. The CDR3 DNA follows: TGTGCCAGCAGCTTCCGACTAGCGGGTGGGCAAGAGACCCAGTACTTC. Encoded protein: CASSFRLAGGQETQYF.

The chain carries TRBV28 and TRBJ1-5; TRBD1 might be the D (6 bases). V was clipped by 1 base and J by 5 bases, with 12 bases between them. Germline CDR1 is MDHEN and CDR2 is SYDVKM. The CDR3 sequence is 15 residues long. The DNA of the CDR3 is TGTGCCAGCAGTTTATACAGAGGGGGGTATCAGCCCCAGCATTTT. It encodes CASSLYRGGYQPQHF.

The chain links TRBV5-1 to TRBJ2-1, with 11 bases aligning to TRBD2. The CDR3 is 17 residues long. Trimming cost V 4 bases and J 5 bases; bases outside gene matches: 11. Per the germline V gene, CDR1 is SGHRS and CDR2 is YFSETQ. The DNA for the CDR3 is TGCGCCAGCAGCCTTTCTATACTAGCGGGGGCCGACAATGAGCAGTTCTTC. As protein: CASSLSILAGADNEQFF. Supplemented by reference TRBV5-1 and TRBJ2-1, the full variable domain reads KAGVTQTPRYLIKTRGQQVTLSCSPISGHRSVSWYQQTPGQGLQFLFEYFSETQRNKGNFPGRFSGRQFSNSRSEMNVSTLELGDSALYLCASSLSILAGADNEQFFGPGTRLTVL.

The chain uses TRBV2 and TRBJ1-4; possible D gene TRBD1, 5 bases. V shed 11 bases and J shed 7 bases, with 8 bases lying between them. Germline CDR1 SNHLY, CDR2 FYNNEI. This CDR3 has 10 amino acids. The CDR3 sequence: CAWGPEKLFF. The CDR3 coding sequence is TGTGCCTGGGGACCTGAAAAACTGTTTTTT.

In its sample, this clonotype was seen a few times. The chain links TRBV20-1 to TRBJ2-5; possible D gene TRBD1, 5 bases. Trimming shortened V by 3 bases and J by 2 bases, and 16 bases separated the two germline ends. The germline V gene encodes CDR1 DFQATT and CDR2 SNEGSKA (reference sequence). The CDR3 loop spans 15 amino acids. CDR3 residues: CSARGNRFRQETQYF. The DNA for the CDR3 is TGCAGTGCTAGGGGAAACAGGTTCAGGCAAGAGACCCAGTACTTC.

This clonotype was counted ten times or more. This chain links TRBV19 with TRBJ1-1, with D possibly being TRBD1 (6 bases). The CDR3 is made up of 17 amino acids. The germline V gene has CDR1 LNHDA and CDR2 SQIVND (reference sequence). Trimming removed 4 bases at V and 9 bases at J, with 27 bases between. The CDR3 protein is CASSSRGSVEGTTQAFF. The CDR3 coding sequence is TGTGCCAGTAGTAGTAGAGGCTCAGTGGAGGGGACAACACAAGCTTTCTTT.

V is TRBV29-1 and J is TRBJ2-3; D is undetermined. CDR1 is SQVTM and CDR2 is ANQGSEA in the germline V gene. The CDR3 covers 11 residues. With 4 bases removed from V and 4 bases from J, the gap between germline ends came to 6 bases. Here the CDR3 DNA reads TGCAGCGTTGCTAAGTCAGATACGCAGTATTTT. Its translation: CSVAKSDTQYF.

This clonotype has a count of ten or more. The CDR3 DNA is TGTGCCAGCAGCCGGACAGGGGGTAATGAGCAGTTCTTC. It is translated as CASSRTGGNEQFF. The chain uses TRBV7-2 and TRBJ2-1; 10 nucleotides agree with TRBD1. The CDR3 totals 13 residues. Trimming removed 5 bases from V and 7 bases from J; junction bases left unmatched: 2. The germline V gene encodes CDR1 SGHTA and CDR2 FQGNSA.

Only a few counts were recorded for this clonotype. The chain joins TRBV5-6 to TRBJ2-7; D may be TRBD1 or TRBD2 (5 bases each). V dropped 1 base and J dropped 0 bases, with 11 bases sitting between them. The CDR3 extends over 15 amino acids. The V gene's germline CDR1 is SGHDT and CDR2 YYEEEE. CDR3 DNA sequence: TGTGCCAGCAGCTTGCGGGGCCAGAGCTCCTACGAGCAGTACTTC. It yields the protein CASSLRGQSSYEQYF.

This clonotype appeared a few times. The chain has TRBV29-1 and TRBJ1-1; TRBD1 matches 9 bases. V was clipped by 4 bases and J by 7 bases; unmatched bases: 4. The CDR3 contains 12 residues. Germline assignment: CDR1 SQVTM and CDR2 ANQGSEA. The CDR3 protein is CSVGGQGLEAFF. CDR3 DNA: TGCAGCGTTGGAGGACAGGGGCTTGAAGCTTTCTTT.

Ten or more counts support this clonotype. The genes are TRBV7-9 and TRBJ2-3; no firm D call. V lost 2 bases and J 6 bases, leaving 18 bases between the germline ends. The V gene's germline CDR1 is SEHNR and CDR2 FQNEAQ (reference sequence). This CDR3 has 16 amino acids. The CDR3 nucleotides read TGTGCCAGCAGCTTACTTCCCGTTGCTCGTGGGGATACGCAGTATTTT. Residues: CASSLLPVARGDTQYF.

This clonotype was detected many times. The CDR3 DNA is TGTGCCAGTAGTGCGACAGGGGAGAGAACTGAAGCTTTCTTT. Translation: CASSATGERTEAFF. V is TRBV19 and J is TRBJ1-1; 8 nucleotides align to TRBD1. CDR1 is LNHDA, CDR2 SQIVND, per germline (reference sequence). The CDR3 spans 14 residues. V lost 5 bases and J lost 5; bases outside the gene matches: 7.

Comment on this clonotype: This sequence may be a read error, since a much larger clone differs from it by one base. The conserved phenylalanine or tryptophan normally closing the CDR3 is absent here, so this likely arose from a read error. The chain has TRBV7-2 and TRBJ2-4; TRBD1 matches 9 bases. V shed 6 bases and J 7 bases; nucleotides not matched to a gene: 7. Germline CDR1 reads SGHTA; CDR2 reads FQGNSA. This CDR3 has 14 residues. CDR3 amino acids: CASRLGTGRNIQYV. CDR3 sequence (DNA): TGTGCCAGCAGACTCGGGACAGGGAGGAACATTCAGTACGTC.

The chain employs TRBV20-1 and TRBJ1-5; D gene uncertain. The V end was cut by 6 bases, the J end by 5 bases, with 17 bases between. The germline gives CDR1 DFQATT, CDR2 SNEGSKA (reference sequence). The CDR3 runs 14 residues. This chain's CDR3 is CSASLRNLYQPQHF. The CDR3 DNA reads as TGCAGTGCCTCTCTGAGGAACCTTTATCAGCCCCAGCATTTT.